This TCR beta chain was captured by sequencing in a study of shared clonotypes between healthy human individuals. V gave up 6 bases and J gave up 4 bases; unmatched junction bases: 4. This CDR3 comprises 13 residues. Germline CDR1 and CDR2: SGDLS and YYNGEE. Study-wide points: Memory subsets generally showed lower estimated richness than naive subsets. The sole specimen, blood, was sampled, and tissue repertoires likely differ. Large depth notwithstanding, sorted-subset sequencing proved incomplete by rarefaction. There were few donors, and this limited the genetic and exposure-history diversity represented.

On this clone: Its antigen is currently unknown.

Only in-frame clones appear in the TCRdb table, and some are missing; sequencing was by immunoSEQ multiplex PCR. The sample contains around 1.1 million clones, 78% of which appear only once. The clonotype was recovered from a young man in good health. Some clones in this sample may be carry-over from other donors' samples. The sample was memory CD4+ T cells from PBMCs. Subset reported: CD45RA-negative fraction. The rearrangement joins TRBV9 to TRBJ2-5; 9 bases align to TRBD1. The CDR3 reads CASTGQGLETQYF. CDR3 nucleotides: TGTGCCAGCACGGGACAGGGCCTAGAGACCCAGTACTTC. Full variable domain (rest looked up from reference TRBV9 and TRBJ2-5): DSGVTQTPKHLITATGQRVTLRCSPRSGDLSVYWYQQSLDQGLQFLIQYYNGEERAKGNILERFSAQQFPDLHSELNLSSLELGDSALYFCASTGQGLETQYFGPGTRLLVL.